The 19 T cell receptor beta chains below come from one sample, sequenced in a study of T-cell reconstitution after alpha-beta-depleted transplantation in children. A library of TCRbeta sequences, prepared with unique molecular identifiers, was generated. TCRdb itself ran the PCR reads through MiXCR, one entry per CDR3 protein. The sample has 750,000 to 950,000 distinct CDR3 sequences, around 17% seen once. Here the sequenced sample was PBMCs, mostly from graft donor cells, taken 360 days after TCRalphabeta/CD19-depleted stem cell transplant. These receptors were obtained from a male patient aged 10 to 17 who had a stem cell transplant for acute lymphoblastic leukemia, so the T cells may come from the graft donor.

This clonotype was counted at least ten times. The chain links TRBV5-1 to TRBJ2-7, with D perhaps matching TRBD1 or TRBD2 (5 bases each). CDR1 is SGHRS, CDR2 YFSETQ, per germline. V lost 0 bases, J lost 5 bases, and 15 bases lay in between. The CDR3 runs 15 residues. The DNA of the CDR3 is TGCGCCAGCAGCTTGGTAGTCTCCGGGACCCACGAGCAGTACTTC. Translation gives CASSLVVSGTHEQYF.

This clonotype has more than one count but fewer than ten. The chain combines TRBV12-3 or TRBV12-4 with TRBJ2-1; D remains unclear. V was trimmed by 6 bases and J by 8 bases, leaving 20 bases between them. CDR3 length equals 15 residues. For the CDR3, the DNA is TGTGCCAGCAGCTCCGAGGATACGACGAGAGATGAGCAGTTCTTC. This gives the protein CASSSEDTTRDEQFF.

This clonotype was seen repeatedly, ten times or more. This rearrangement joins TRBV5-5 to TRBJ2-1; 10 bases map to TRBD2. Germline CDR1 is SGHKS and CDR2 is YYEKEE (reference sequence). V gave up 4 bases and J gave up 4 bases; unmatched junction bases: 5. This CDR3 has 15 residues. CDR3 sequence: CASSPIAGGYNEQFF. Written as DNA, the CDR3 is TGTGCCAGCAGCCCTATAGCGGGGGGTTACAATGAGCAGTTCTTC.

The chain has TRBV12-3 or TRBV12-4 and TRBJ1-1; 8 positions agree with TRBD1. Unmatched junction bases numbered 7, after V lost 6 bases and J lost 1 base. This CDR3 has 15 residues. The CDR3 nucleotides read TGTGCCAGCAGCCCAGGGGGCCGGGGGAACACTGAAGCTTTCTTT. Encoded protein: CASSPGGRGNTEAFF.

This clonotype appeared many times. This chain uses TRBV2 with TRBJ2-7; D is uncertain. The germline V gene has CDR1 SNHLY and CDR2 FYNNEI. V lost 3 bases to trimming and J lost 4 bases, with 1 base between them. The CDR3 contains 10 residues. The CDR3 region is CASSEYEQYF. CDR3 DNA sequence: TGTGCCAGCAGTGAGTACGAGCAGTACTTC. The entire variable domain, with the rest obtained from reference TRBV2 and TRBJ2-7, is as follows: EPEVTQTPSHQVTQMGQEVILRCVPISNHLYFYWYRQILGQKVEFLVSFYNNEISEKSEIFDDQFSVERPDGSNFTLKIRSTKLEDSAMYFCASSEYEQYFGPGTRLTVT.

There are a few counts of this clonotype. V usage is TRBV5-1 and J usage is TRBJ2-5; 7 bases align to TRBD2. Trimming took 1 base from V and 0 from J; bases not matched to a gene: 9. CDR1 is SGHRS, CDR2 YFSETQ, per germline. The CDR3 has 17 residues. CDR3 residues: CASSLRGSGTYQETQYF. DNA for the CDR3: TGCGCCAGCAGCTTGAGAGGGAGCGGGACGTACCAAGAGACCCAGTACTTC. The full variable domain, completed using reference TRBV5-1 and TRBJ2-5, is KAGVTQTPRYLIKTRGQQVTLSCSPISGHRSVSWYQQTPGQGLQFLFEYFSETQRNKGNFPGRFSGRQFSNSRSEMNVSTLELGDSALYLCASSLRGSGTYQETQYFGPGTRLLVL.

The chain is built from TRBV5-5 and TRBJ2-5; the match to TRBD2 covers 8 bases. Germline CDR1 and CDR2: SGHKS and YYEKEE (reference sequence). J lost 5 bases, V lost 6 bases, and 15 bases had no gene match. This CDR3 has 16 amino acids. The CDR3 spells CASTPTSALIGETQYF. The CDR3, as DNA: TGTGCCAGCACCCCGACTAGCGCCCTGATCGGGGAGACCCAGTACTTC.

This clonotype was observed a handful of times. The CDR3 nucleotides read TGTGCCAGCGGGACAGGGTACCCCTGGGGTCAGCCCCAGCATTTT. Encoded protein: CASGTGYPWGQPQHF. The V call is TRBV27, the J call TRBJ1-5; TRBD1 matches at 9 bases. Germline V CDR1 and CDR2: MNHEY, SMNVEV (reference sequence). CDR3 length: 15 residues. Trimming at V came to 8 bases and at J to 6 bases, leaving 11 bases not matched to a gene.

This chain uses TRBV30 with TRBJ1-2; the D gene is possibly TRBD1 (5 bases). Germline V gives CDR1 GTSNPN, CDR2 SVGIG (reference sequence). The CDR3 has 14 residues. V gave up 0 bases and J gave up 8 bases, with 16 bases separating them. CDR3 sequence (DNA): TGTGCCTGGAGTGTACAGGCGATCCCTATCGGCTACACCTTC. It specifies CAWSVQAIPIGYTF.

The chain is built from TRBV4-2 and TRBJ2-7; D might be TRBD2 (6 bases). V was clipped by 0 bases and J by 5 bases, with 14 bases between them. Looked up from germline, CDR1 is LGHNA and CDR2 is YNFKEQ. This CDR3 comprises 15 residues. This chain's CDR3 is CASSQDSAGSDEQYF. The DNA of the CDR3 is TGTGCCAGCAGCCAAGATTCGGCGGGAAGTGACGAGCAGTACTTC.

This clonotype was seen a handful of times. The CDR3 DNA reads TGTGCCAGCAGTTTTGTAGGCGGGAGGGCTACTGGCAATGAGCAGTTCTTC. Protein: CASSFVGGRATGNEQFF. V usage is TRBV27 and J usage is TRBJ2-1, with 9 bases matching TRBD2. The V segment lost 3 bases and the J segment 6 bases; nucleotides outside the gene matches: 12. Germline-derived CDR1 and CDR2 are MNHEY and SMNVEV (reference sequence). There are 17 residues in the CDR3.

This clonotype turned up a few times. The chain uses TRBV7-9 and TRBJ2-2; no reliable D call. V lost 4 bases, J lost 9 bases, and 9 bases lay in between. The CDR3 is made up of 12 amino acids. Germline CDR1 reads SEHNR; CDR2 reads FQNEAQ (reference sequence). DNA of the CDR3: TGTGCCAGCAGCTCACCTAGGAGGGAGCTGTTTTTT. This codes for CASSSPRRELFF.

This chain uses TRBV25-1 with TRBJ1-4; 9 bases align to TRBD1. Germline V gives CDR1 MGHDK, CDR2 SYGVNS. The ends lost 2 bases at V and 10 bases at J; junction bases unmatched: 8. There are 15 residues in the CDR3. CDR3 nucleotide sequence: TGTGCCAGCAGTGAACCAGGGACAGGGAGCGGAAAACTGTTTTTT. It specifies CASSEPGTGSGKLFF.

The chain couples TRBV7-2 to TRBJ2-2; 8 nucleotides match TRBD1. Trimming removed 6 bases from V and 4 bases from J; junction bases left unmatched: 7. Germline-derived CDR1 and CDR2 are SGHTA and FQGNSA. The CDR3 consists of 15 residues. CDR3 DNA: TGTGCCAGCAGTTACGGACAGGGCTTCACCGGGGAGCTGTTTTTT. Its translation is CASSYGQGFTGELFF.

This clonotype was counted only a few times. This chain connects TRBV4-1 to TRBJ2-3; a weak D match, TRBD1 (6 bases). CDR3 length: 12 amino acids. Germline V gene lookup returns CDR1 MGHRA and CDR2 YSYEKL. The V end lost 6 bases, the J end lost 6 bases, and 10 bases lay between the germline ends. CDR3 residues: CASSIRGDTQYF. Written as DNA, the CDR3 is TGCGCCAGCAGTATAAGGGGGGATACGCAGTATTTT.

This clonotype was observed a handful of times. This chain uses TRBV29-1 with TRBJ1-1; maybe TRBD1 (5 bases). Per germline, CDR1 SQVTM and CDR2 ANQGSEA. Trimming cost V 7 bases and J 0 bases, with 12 bases left between them. The CDR3 is 13 amino acids. The CDR3 spells CSAEGRLNTEAFF. In DNA form, the CDR3 reads TGCAGCGCTGAGGGACGCCTGAACACTGAAGCTTTCTTT.

There are many counts of this clonotype. The V and J genes are TRBV7-3 and TRBJ2-2; D unclear. Trimming left V 9 bases short and J 6 bases short, with 8 bases between. Germline V gene sequence: CDR1 SGHTA, CDR2 FQGTGA. This CDR3 spans 11 amino acids. CDR3 nucleotide sequence: TGTGCCAGTTCCGGGTCCGGGGAGCTGTTTTTT. Its translation is CASSGSGELFF.

This clonotype was seen only a few times. Here the CDR3 DNA reads TGTGCCAGCAGCTACCGACTAGCGGGACCCTACGAGCAGTACTTC. This codes for CASSYRLAGPYEQYF. V usage is TRBV7-2 and J usage is TRBJ2-7, with 11 bases aligning to TRBD2. This CDR3 has 15 residues. J lost 2 bases, V lost 4 bases, and 4 bases had no gene match. Germline V lookup: CDR1 SGHTA, CDR2 FQGNSA.

This rearrangement joins TRBV5-1 to TRBJ2-5; the D gene could be TRBD1 or TRBD2 (5 bases each). Germline V gene sequence: CDR1 SGHRS, CDR2 YFSETQ. V lost 0 bases, J lost 2 bases, and 14 bases lay in between. The CDR3 extends over 16 amino acids. CDR3 DNA: TGCGCCAGCAGCTTGGGGCAGGGAGTAATACAAGAGACCCAGTACTTC. Amino acid sequence: CASSLGQGVIQETQYF.